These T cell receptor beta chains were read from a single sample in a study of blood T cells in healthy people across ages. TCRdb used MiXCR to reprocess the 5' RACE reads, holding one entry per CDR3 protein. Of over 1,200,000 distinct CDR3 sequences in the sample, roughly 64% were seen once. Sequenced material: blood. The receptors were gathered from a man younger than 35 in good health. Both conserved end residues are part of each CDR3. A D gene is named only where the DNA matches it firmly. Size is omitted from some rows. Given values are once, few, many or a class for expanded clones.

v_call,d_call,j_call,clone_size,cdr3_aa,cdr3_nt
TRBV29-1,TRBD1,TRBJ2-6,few,CSVADRVVAGANVLTF,TGCAGCGTTGCCGACAGGGTAGTGGCCGGGGCCAACGTCCTGACTTTC
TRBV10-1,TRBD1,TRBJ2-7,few,CASSESEPGQGRYEQYF,TGCGCCAGCAGTGAGTCCGAACCGGGACAGGGAAGGTACGAGCAGTACTTC
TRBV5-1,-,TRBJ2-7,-,CASTPELSYEQYF,TGCGCCAGCACCCCGGAACTAAGCTACGAACAGTACTTC
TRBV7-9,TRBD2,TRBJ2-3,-,CASSLSGTSDSDTQYF,TGTGCCAGCAGCCTCTCCGGGACTAGCGATTCAGATACGCAGTATTTT
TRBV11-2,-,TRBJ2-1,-,CASSGRTHNEQFF,TGTGCCAGCAGCGGAAGGACCCACAATGAGCAGTTCTTC
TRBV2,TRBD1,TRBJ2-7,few,CASKLGTEAYEQYF,TGTGCCAGTAAACTTGGGACAGAAGCCTACGAGCAGTACTTC
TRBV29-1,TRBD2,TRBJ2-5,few,CSVEPSGRAQETQYF,TGCAGCGTTGAACCTAGCGGGAGGGCCCAAGAGACCCAGTACTTC
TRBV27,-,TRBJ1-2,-,CASTTTRGQNYGYTF,TGTGCCAGCACCACTACCCGGGGCCAAAACTATGGCTACACCTTC
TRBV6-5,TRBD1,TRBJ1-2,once,CASSYSKMDRFLPTLGYTF,TGTGCCAGCAGTTACTCCAAGATGGACAGGTTTTTACCCACTCTTGGCTACACCTTC
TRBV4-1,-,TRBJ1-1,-,CASSQADARNTEAFF,TGCGCCAGCAGCCAAGCGGACGCGCGGAACACTGAAGCTTTCTTT
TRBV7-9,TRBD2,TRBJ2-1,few,CASSPERGFAYNEQFF,TGTGCCAGCAGCCCGGAGCGGGGCTTTGCCTACAATGAGCAGTTCTTC